This is a list of T cell receptor beta chains from one sample in a study of technical replicates of blood from a few donors. Assay used: immunoSEQ multiplex PCR; TCRdb lists only in-frame clones, some missing. The sample consists of tens of thousands of clones, 75% to 95% of them appearing once. The sample consisted of T cells isolated from PBMCs. Every receptor here comes from a human donor in good health. Both conserved end residues are part of each CDR3. D genes are given only for firm matches. Rows may omit the clone size; those that give it use once, few, many or a size class.

>NA|NA|TRBJ2-1|TRBV9
CASTPTGGPFAEQFF
TGTGCCAGCACCCCCACGGGGGGCCCATTTGCTGAGCAGTTCTTC
>NA|NA|TRBJ1-2|TRBV6-1
CASSDKGGGYGYTF
TGTGCCAGCAGTGATAAGGGAGGGGGCTATGGCTACACCTTC
>NA|NA|TRBJ2-7|TRBV10-1
CASSDFSYEQYF
TGCGCCAGCAGTGACTTCTCCTACGAGCAGTACTTC
>NA|TRBD1|TRBJ1-1|TRBV5-1
CASSTGQGPEAFF
TGCGCCAGCAGCACCGGACAGGGCCCTGAAGCTTTCTTT
>NA|NA|TRBJ2-5|TRBV9
CASSVEFEAHQYF
TGTGCCAGCAGCGTAGAGTTTGAGGCCCATCAGTACTTC
>NA|NA|TRBJ1-2|TRBV9
CASSVGQDQNYGYTF
TGTGCCAGCAGCGTAGGGCAGGATCAGAACTATGGCTACACCTTC
>NA|NA|TRBJ1-2|TRBV5-5
CASSLDGAGGSSGYTF
TGTGCCAGCAGCTTGGATGGGGCGGGGGGCTCTAGTGGCTACACCTTC
>once|TRBD1|TRBJ1-1|TRBV6-1
CASSEYGTGYGRKNTEAFF
TGTGCCAGCAGTGAATACGGGACAGGGTATGGTCGGAAGAACACTGAAGCTTTCTTT
>many|NA|TRBJ1-5|TRBV19
CASSQGLSQPQHF
TGTGCCAGTAGTCAAGGACTCAGTCAGCCCCAGCATTTT
>NA|NA|TRBJ2-7|TRBV15
CATSRDRYEQYF
TGTGCCACCAGCAGAGATCGGTACGAGCAGTACTTC
>NA|NA|TRBJ1-2|TRBV4-1
CASSQDGAPGFRGYTF
TGCGCCAGCAGCCAAGATGGGGCTCCAGGGTTTCGAGGCTACACCTTC
>NA|TRBD1|TRBJ1-2|TRBV6-1
CASSEKSTGGSYGYTF
TGTGCCAGCAGTGAAAAGTCGACAGGGGGCTCCTATGGCTACACCTTC
>NA|NA|TRBJ2-3|TRBV4-1
CASFEGDTQYF
TGCGCCAGCTTCGAGGGAGATACGCAGTATTTT
>NA|NA|TRBJ2-3|TRBV7-5
CGLGADTQYF
TGCGGCCTAGGGGCAGATACGCAGTATTTT
>NA|NA|TRBJ1-1|TRBV28
CASSTGRGPGDTEAFF
TGTGCCAGCAGCACGGGGAGAGGGCCAGGGGACACTGAGGCTTTCTTT
>once|TRBD2|TRBJ2-7|TRBV4-1
CASSHFTTSESSYEQYF
TGCGCCAGCAGCCACTTCACTACTAGCGAGAGCTCCTACGAGCAGTACTTC
>NA|NA|TRBJ2-7|TRBV11-2
CASSLFSVSSYEQYF
TGTGCCAGCAGCCTATTTAGCGTGAGCTCCTACGAGCAGTACTTC
>NA|NA|TRBJ1-5|TRBV6-1
CASSGGTSQPQHF
TGTGCCAGCAGTGGAGGGACTTCTCAGCCCCAGCATTTT
>NA|NA|TRBJ2-1|TRBV4-1
CASTPSPADNYNEQFF
TGCGCCAGCACCCCCTCTCCAGCGGATAATTACAATGAGCAGTTCTTC
>NA|TRBD2|TRBJ2-1|TRBV5-1
CASSLSGGGLNEQFF
TGCGCCAGCAGCTTGTCGGGGGGGGGATTGAATGAGCAGTTCTTC
>few|NA|TRBJ1-4|TRBV4-1
CASSQDSKSLYGPQDGEKLFF
TGCGCCAGCAGCCAAGATTCCAAATCTCTCTACGGGCCACAGGATGGGGAAAAACTGTTTTTT
>once|NA|TRBJ1-5|TRBV7-9
CASSPGGGIVGNQPQHF
TGTGCCAGCAGCCCTGGGGGGGGGATCGTTGGCAATCAGCCCCAGCATTTT
>once|NA|TRBJ2-3|TRBV11-3
CASSHGTDTQYF
TGTGCCAGCAGCCATGGCACAGATACGCAGTATTTT
>NA|TRBD1|TRBJ1-3|TRBV28
CASSSKTGTGNTIYF
TGTGCCAGCAGTAGCAAGACAGGGACCGGAAACACCATATATTTT
>NA|NA|TRBJ2-1|TRBV2
CASSDTTAYNEQFF
TGTGCCAGCAGTGATACGACAGCTTACAATGAGCAGTTCTTC
>NA|TRBD2|TRBJ2-7|TRBV7-2
CASSNAGTSYEQYF
TGTGCCAGCAGCAATGCCGGGACTAGCTACGAGCAGTACTTC
>NA|TRBD2|TRBJ2-7|TRBV11-3
CASSSPTSGSSYEQYF
TGTGCCAGCAGCTCCCCAACTAGCGGAAGCTCCTACGAGCAGTACTTC
>NA|TRBD2|TRBJ2-7|TRBV19
CASSVGGLAGHEQYF
TGTGCCAGTAGCGTCGGGGGACTAGCGGGACACGAGCAGTACTTC
>NA|NA|TRBJ1-3|TRBV30
CAWSVLGEGESRSGNTIYF
TGTGCCTGGAGTGTACTGGGGGAGGGGGAGAGCCGCTCTGGAAACACCATATATTTT
>NA|NA|TRBJ2-1|TRBV7-9
CASSPRTGSGSNEQFF
TGTGCCAGCAGCCCGAGAACGGGGTCGGGTAGTAATGAGCAGTTCTTC
>NA|NA|TRBJ2-3|TRBV5-6
CASSFNPGATDTQYF
TGTGCCAGCAGCTTTAATCCAGGGGCCACAGATACGCAGTATTTT
>NA|TRBD1|TRBJ1-4|TRBV6-5
CASRADRGRGELFF
TGTGCCAGCAGAGCAGACAGGGGGCGCGGTGAACTGTTTTTT